One TCR beta chain is described in this entry. This CDR3 comprises 16 residues. CDR1 and CDR2 (germline): MNHEY, SVGAGI. V gave up 4 bases and J gave up 1 base; unmatched junction bases: 2. This sample stems from a study of technical replicates of blood from a few donors. Profiling relied on immunoSEQ multiplex PCR, and the TCRdb table lists in-frame clones only, not all of them. The repertoire includes tens of thousands of clones, approximately 95% of them detected once, and approximately 0.26% sits in the top ten. The material sequenced was T cells isolated from PBMCs. The chain uses TRBV6-5 and TRBJ2-5; 14 nucleotides align to TRBD2. The TCR comes from a human donor in good health. The CDR3: CASSWGLAGAQETQYF. In nucleotides, the CDR3 is TGTGCCAGCAGTTGGGGACTAGCGGGGGCCCAAGAGACCCAGTACTTC.